This entry is about one T cell receptor beta chain. Its cognate antigen is unknown. The ends lost 0 bases at V and 4 bases at J; junction bases unmatched: 8. CDR3 size: 19 residues. Germline values: CDR1 MDHEN, CDR2 SYDVKM. This sample is drawn from a study of cytomegalovirus exposure and HLA in healthy donors. The PCR was carried out with 60 Vbeta primers and 13 Jbeta primers. Clones were sequenced by immunoSEQ multiplex PCR, and TCRdb holds only the in-frame ones, with some missing. The sample contains roughly 170,000 clones, 75% of which appear only once. Whole-study findings and limits: The study reported that TCR beta sequences accurately predicted HLA-A and HLA-B alleles in most subjects.

The sequence derives from a female donor in good health and CMV-seronegative. V usage is TRBV28 and J usage is TRBJ2-2; 13 bases line up with TRBD2. Sequenced sample: PBMCs. CDR3 sequence: CASSLWGTSGMSSTGELFF. CDR3 coding DNA: TGTGCCAGCAGTTTATGGGGGACTAGCGGGATGAGTAGCACCGGGGAGCTGTTTTTT.